This entry describes one TCR beta chain. Its antigen is unidentified. This record belongs to a study of siplizumab effects on memory and regulatory T cells. Study results and caveats: Controls showed an average of approximately 27% Treg-derived mappable alloreactive CD4+ clones, while siplizumab showed 60% to 80%.

Trimming shortened V by 0 bases and J by 0 bases, and 9 bases separated the two germline ends. This CDR3 has 15 residues. Germline loops: CDR1 LGHNA, CDR2 YNFKEQ. The table came from immunoSEQ multiplex PCR; TCRdb's copy has only in-frame clones and leaves some out. The sample holds approximately 100,000 clones, around 93% seen once. The sequence was collected from a human donor in good health. The sample comprised non-Treg CD4+ T cells sorted from blood. The V gene is TRBV4-2, the J gene TRBJ2-7; D is ambiguous. The CDR3 reads CASSQEGSSSYEQYF. Here the CDR3 DNA reads TGTGCCAGCAGCCAAGAGGGGTCTAGCTCCTACGAGCAGTACTTC.